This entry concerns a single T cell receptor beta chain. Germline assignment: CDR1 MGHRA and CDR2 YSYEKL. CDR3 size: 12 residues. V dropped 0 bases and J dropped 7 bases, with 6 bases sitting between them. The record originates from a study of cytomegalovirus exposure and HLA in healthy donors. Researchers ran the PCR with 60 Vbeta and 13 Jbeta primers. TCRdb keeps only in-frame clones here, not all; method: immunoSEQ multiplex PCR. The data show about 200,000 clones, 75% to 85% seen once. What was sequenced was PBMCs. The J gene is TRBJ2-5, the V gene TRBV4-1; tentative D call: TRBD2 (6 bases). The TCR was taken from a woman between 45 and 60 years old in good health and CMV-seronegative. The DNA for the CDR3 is TGCGCCAGCAGCCAAGAAGCGGGGACCCAGTACTTC. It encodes CASSQEAGTQYF.